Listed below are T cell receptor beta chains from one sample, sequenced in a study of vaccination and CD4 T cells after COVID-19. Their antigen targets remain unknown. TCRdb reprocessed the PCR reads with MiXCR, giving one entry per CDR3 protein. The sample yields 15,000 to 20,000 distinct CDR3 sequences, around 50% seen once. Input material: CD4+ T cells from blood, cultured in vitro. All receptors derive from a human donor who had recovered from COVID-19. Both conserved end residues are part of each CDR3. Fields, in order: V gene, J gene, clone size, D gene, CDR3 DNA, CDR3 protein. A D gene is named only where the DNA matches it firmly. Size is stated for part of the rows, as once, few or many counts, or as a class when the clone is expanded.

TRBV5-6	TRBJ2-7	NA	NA	TGTGCCAGCAGCTTGCCAGGGGACCGCTCCTACGAGCAGTACTTC	CASSLPGDRSYEQYF
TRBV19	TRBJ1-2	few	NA	TGTGCCAGTAATGAAGGGGTTCCGCATGGCTACACCTTC	CASNEGVPHGYTF
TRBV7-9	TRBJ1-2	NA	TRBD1	TGTGCCAGCAGCCTCGGGACAGAACAAAACTATGGCTACACCTTC	CASSLGTEQNYGYTF
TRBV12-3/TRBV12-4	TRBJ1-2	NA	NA	TGTGCCAGCAGGGCTCAGAACTATGGCTACACCTTC	CASRAQNYGYTF
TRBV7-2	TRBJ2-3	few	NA	TGTGCCAGCAGCTTAGGTCTCACAGATACGCAGTATTTT	CASSLGLTDTQYF
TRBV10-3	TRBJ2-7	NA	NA	TGTGCCATCAGTGAGGGGAGGGGGGGACTACGAGGTCGACGGGATAACGGCTACGAGCAGTACTTC	CAISEGRGGLRGRRDNGYEQYF
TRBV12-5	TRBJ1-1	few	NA	TGTGCTAGTGCCACGGGACGGACGATTGAAGCTTTCTTT	CASATGRTIEAFF
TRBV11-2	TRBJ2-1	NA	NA	TGTGCCAGCAGCTCCTATGGCGGGACCTACAATGAGCAGTTCTTC	CASSSYGGTYNEQFF
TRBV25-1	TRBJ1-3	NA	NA	TGTGCCAGCAGTGAATCCACGGGATGGCGAAACACCATATATTTT	CASSESTGWRNTIYF
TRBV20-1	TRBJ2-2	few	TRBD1	TGCAGTGCTCACCCGGACAGGGGCACCGGGGAGCTGTTTTTT	CSAHPDRGTGELFF